This passage covers 21 T cell receptor beta chains from one sample sequenced in a study of regulatory T cells in long-lasting Graves disease. HTBI primers from iRepertoire and Arm-PCR of CDR3 regions yielded the TCR beta libraries. Using its own MiXCR run on the multiplex PCR reads, TCRdb lists one record per CDR3 protein. The top ten hold around 21% of the sample, which has more than 300,000 distinct CDR3 sequences, 15% to 20% seen once. Stated time point: newly diagnosed GD, antithyroid drugs for less than 3 months. Scientists built the TCR library using RNA that was extracted from PBMCs. These data were also reused for a study on T cells in Graves' hyperthyroidism and ophthalmopathy.

Sequences were derived from peripheral blood mononuclear cells (PBMCs), sampled at new diagnosis, from a patient treated with antithyroid drugs. These receptors all come from a woman younger than 30 with Graves disease.

This sequence joins TRBV6-4 and TRBJ1-4; the D is unclear. V gave up 6 bases and J gave up 6 bases, with 11 bases separating them. This CDR3 region has 13 residues. Per germline, CDR1 MRHNA and CDR2 SNTAGT. DNA for the CDR3: TGTGCCAGCAGCGTGACAAGGGATGAAAAACTGTTTTTT. Translation gives CASSVTRDEKLFF.

This clonotype was seen more than once but under ten times. This chain uses TRBV20-1 with TRBJ2-7, with 7 nucleotides matching TRBD1. CDR3 size: 13 residues. CDR1 and CDR2 from the germline V gene are DFQATT and SNEGSKA (reference sequence). J lost 0 bases, V lost 5 bases, and 4 bases had no gene match. CDR3 sequence reads: CSAHTGDSYEQYF. The CDR3 DNA reads as TGCAGTGCTCATACAGGGGACTCCTACGAGCAGTACTTC.

Ten or more counts support this clonotype. The V call is TRBV20-1, the J call TRBJ1-1; D gene ambiguous. Germline loops: CDR1 DFQATT, CDR2 SNEGSKA (reference sequence). The V end lost 6 bases, the J end lost 2 bases, and 13 bases lay between the germline ends. This CDR3 has 13 amino acids. In DNA, the CDR3 is TGCAGTGCCCGCCGAGGGTCCAACACTGAAGCTTTCTTT. It translates to CSARRGSNTEAFF.

Note on this clonotype: It may be a read error: a sequence one base away is much more abundant. This chain connects TRBV12-3 or TRBV12-4 to TRBJ1-2; D possibly corresponds to TRBD1 (5 bases). This CDR3 has 13 residues. The CDR3 sequence is CTSSWDGMGGYTF. The CDR3 region has the DNA TGTACCAGCAGTTGGGACGGGATGGGTGGCTACACCTTC.

Concerning this clonotype itself: A much larger clone differs by one base, so this may be a read error. The V and J genes are TRBV7-3 and TRBJ2-3, with TRBD2 identical over 10 bases. This CDR3 comprises 17 residues. From germline, CDR1 is SGHTA and CDR2 FQGTGA. The CDR3 region is CASSSGSGRAFPDTQDF. The CDR3 DNA follows: TGTGCCAGCAGCTCTGGGAGCGGGAGGGCCTTCCCAGATACGCAGGATTTT.

This clonotype was seen ten or more times. The chain combines TRBV28 with TRBJ2-1; 7 bases align to TRBD2. From germline, CDR1 is MDHEN and CDR2 SYDVKM. CDR3 length: 14 residues. V dropped 4 bases and J dropped 6; count of bases not matched to a gene: 6. The CDR3 region has the DNA TGTGCCAGCAGTTGGGTATCGGGAGGCAATGAGCAGTTCTTC. Translation: CASSWVSGGNEQFF.

This clonotype came up many times. The CDR3 DNA is TGTGCCAGCAGTATCAGCAGGGGACAGGAGACCCAGTACTTC. Translation: CASSISRGQETQYF. V is TRBV27 and J is TRBJ2-5, with 7 nucleotides matching TRBD1. In germline, CDR1 is MNHEY, CDR2 SMNVEV (reference sequence). The junction had 8 bases not matched to a gene; V was cut back by 5 bases and J by 5 bases. This CDR3 has 14 amino acids.

This clonotype was detected only a few times. V is TRBV24-1 and J is TRBJ2-5, with D perhaps TRBD1 (6 bases). The CDR3 length is 16 residues. V lost 4 bases and J 3 bases, leaving 17 bases between the germline ends. Germline lookup yields CDR1 KGHDR and CDR2 SFDVKD. In DNA form, the CDR3 reads TGTGCCACCAGTGACCCCGTTGGGGACAATGAAGAGACCCAGTACTTC. Protein: CATSDPVGDNEETQYF.

This chain joins TRBV5-1 and TRBJ1-4; D is ambiguous. Germline values: CDR1 SGHRS, CDR2 YFSETQ. CDR3 length equals 14 residues. V was trimmed by 3 bases and J by 4 bases, leaving 10 bases between them. CDR3 loop: CASSYRGDNEKLFF. The CDR3 region has the DNA TGCGCCAGCAGCTACCGGGGTGATAATGAAAAACTGTTTTTT.

This clonotype was recorded at least ten times. The CDR3 sequence is CASIGRTGGHQPQHF. The CDR3 nucleotides read TGTGCCAGCATAGGTCGTACAGGGGGCCATCAGCCCCAGCATTTT. V usage is TRBV6-1 and J usage is TRBJ1-5, with 9 nucleotides matching TRBD1. CDR1 is MNHNS, CDR2 SASEGT, per germline. There are 15 residues in the CDR3. V was clipped by 7 bases and J by 5 bases; unmatched bases: 9.

There are many counts of this clonotype. The rearrangement joins TRBV7-2 to TRBJ1-2; 8 nucleotides align to TRBD1. V shed 2 bases, J shed 4 bases, and the junction held 6 bases outside the gene matches. The CDR3 spans 15 residues. CDR1 is SGHTA and CDR2 is FQGNSA in the germline V gene. In DNA, the CDR3 is TGTGCCAGCAGCTTACGGCCAGGGGGCGGCTATGGCTACACCTTC. Protein sequence: CASSLRPGGGYGYTF.

This clonotype was recorded at least ten times. The chain has TRBV4-2 and TRBJ1-1, with D possibly matching TRBD1 (5 bases). Per the germline V gene, CDR1 is LGHNA and CDR2 is YNFKEQ. The CDR3 is 15 residues long. The germline V and J ends were trimmed by 1 base and 10 bases, with 19 bases remaining between them. The CDR3 DNA reads as TGTGCCAGCAGCCAAGTACCACAGGCGAGGGTTGGAGCTTTCTTT. Protein product: CASSQVPQARVGAFF.

This clonotype was found many times. This chain joins TRBV28 and TRBJ2-7, with a possible D match to TRBD2 (7 bases). There are 16 residues in the CDR3. Germline-derived CDR1 and CDR2 are MDHEN and SYDVKM. Trimming shortened V by 3 bases and J by 2 bases, and 17 bases separated the two germline ends. In DNA, the CDR3 is TGTGCCAGCAGTTTTAGGGGGGGAGACCTAACCTACGAGCAGTACTTC. Its translation is CASSFRGGDLTYEQYF.

The chain has TRBV19 and TRBJ2-1; 9 nucleotides line up with TRBD1. The CDR3 has 14 residues. CDR1 and CDR2 (germline): LNHDA, SQIVND (reference sequence). Trimming at V came to 3 bases and at J to 6 bases, leaving 3 bases not matched to a gene. CDR3 loop: CASSIGTGFNEQFF. The CDR3 bases are TGTGCCAGTAGTATTGGGACAGGGTTCAATGAGCAGTTCTTC. The entire variable domain, with the rest obtained from reference TRBV19 and TRBJ2-1, is as follows: DGGITQSPKYLFRKEGQNVTLSCEQNLNHDAMYWYRQDPGQGLRLIYYSQIVNDFQKGDIAEGYSVSREKKESFPLTVTSAQKNPTAFYLCASSIGTGFNEQFFGPGTRLTVL.

The table lists this clonotype with many counts. This chain connects TRBV11-2 to TRBJ2-3; 7 bases are shared with TRBD2. Germline CDR1 is SGHAT and CDR2 is FQNNGV. Trimming cost V 5 bases and J 6 bases; bases outside gene matches: 11. This CDR3 comprises 15 residues. CDR3 nucleotide sequence: TGTGCCAGCAGCGCAGTAGCGGGTCGAACGGATACGCAGTATTTT. Translation: CASSAVAGRTDTQYF.

J is TRBJ1-2 and V is TRBV6-1, with 10 bases identical to TRBD1. From germline, CDR1 is MNHNS and CDR2 SASEGT. The V and J ends lost 7 bases and 8 bases, in that order; junction bases with no gene match: 7. The CDR3 has 13 residues. Written as DNA, the CDR3 is TGTGCCAGCACCAGGGGGACAGGGGACGGCTACACCTTC. It specifies CASTRGTGDGYTF.

This chain connects TRBV14 to TRBJ1-5; D remains unclear. V gave up 0 bases and J gave up 4 bases, with 16 bases separating them. The CDR3 is 17 residues long. CDR1 is SGHDN, CDR2 FVKESK, per germline. The CDR3 here is CASSQDRRKTANQPQHF. CDR3 sequence (DNA): TGTGCCAGCAGCCAAGACCGGCGCAAGACGGCGAATCAGCCCCAGCATTTT.

The CDR3 loop is CASSAGGGSTGELFF. CDR3 in DNA: TGCGCCAGCAGCGCAGGGGGCGGGAGCACCGGGGAGCTGTTTTTT. The chain links TRBV5-1 to TRBJ2-2, with D tentatively TRBD1 (8 bases). The germline V and J ends were trimmed by 4 bases and 4 bases, with 14 bases remaining between them. The CDR3 runs to 15 residues. CDR1 is SGHRS, CDR2 YFSETQ, per germline.

This clonotype was detected ten times or more. The chain employs TRBV13 and TRBJ1-2, with 11 bases that match TRBD1. Trimming cost V 10 bases and J 4 bases; bases outside gene matches: 2. CDR3 length: 12 residues. Germline V CDR1 and CDR2: PRHDT, FYEKMQ (reference sequence). The DNA for the CDR3 is TGTGCCACCGGGACAGGGGGCTATGGCTACACCTTC. Translated, it gives CATGTGGYGYTF.

This clonotype showed up many times. The chain links TRBV28 to TRBJ1-5, with D tentatively TRBD1 (6 bases). The CDR3 is made up of 12 amino acids. The V end lost 7 bases, the J end lost 6 bases, and 10 bases lay between the germline ends. Looked up from germline, CDR1 is MDHEN and CDR2 is SYDVKM. CDR3 protein: CASTRGPQPQHF. CDR3 DNA sequence: TGTGCCAGCACCAGGGGACCTCAGCCCCAGCATTTT.

The sample holds many counts of this clonotype. V usage is TRBV29-1 and J usage is TRBJ2-7; 7 bases agree with TRBD1. Germline V gene data show CDR1 as SQVTM and CDR2 as ANQGSEA. V gave up 2 bases and J gave up 2 bases; unmatched junction bases: 9. The CDR3 sequence is 15 residues long. The chain's CDR3 is CSVEQGVRTTYEQYF. CDR3 bases: TGCAGCGTTGAACAGGGGGTCAGGACAACCTACGAGCAGTACTTC.